Below, 10 T cell receptor beta chains from the same sample are listed, as sequenced in a study of T cell changes during pregnancy in multiple sclerosis. Sequencing used immunoSEQ multiplex PCR; TCRdb keeps in-frame clones, though not all of them. This sample carries fewer than 65,000 clones, roughly nine tenths of them seen once, and the ten largest clones take 1% to 1.5%. The specimen was peripheral blood, collected after pregnancy. These receptors were taken from a female donor in good health, enrolled as a control in a pregnancy study.

This rearrangement joins TRBV29-1 to TRBJ2-2; 7 nucleotides match TRBD1. This CDR3 is 13 amino acids long. The germline CDR1 and CDR2 sequences are SQVTM and ANQGSEA. Unmatched junction bases numbered 8, after V lost 7 bases and J lost 6 bases. The CDR3 DNA reads as TGCAGCGCGACCAGGGGGAGAGCCGGGGAGCTGTTTTTT. It is translated as CSATRGRAGELFF.

The chain carries TRBV7-8 and TRBJ2-3; 13 nucleotides agree with TRBD2. This CDR3 is built from 15 residues. Germline CDR1 SGHVS, CDR2 FQNEAQ. Trimming at V came to 5 bases and at J to 10 bases, leaving 9 bases not matched to a gene. The CDR3 protein is CASSPLAGGPWAQYF. The CDR3 DNA reads as TGTGCCAGCAGCCCACTAGCGGGGGGGCCATGGGCGCAGTATTTT.

This clone turned up a few times. The chain recombines TRBV5-1 with TRBJ1-4, with 8 bases fitting TRBD1. In germline, CDR1 is SGHRS, CDR2 YFSETQ. Trimming at V came to 1 base and at J to 2 bases, leaving 1 base not matched to a gene. The CDR3 is 15 residues long. The CDR3 DNA reads TGCGCCAGCAGCTTGAACAGGGGGACTAATGAAAAACTGTTTTTT. It is translated as CASSLNRGTNEKLFF.

The table lists this clone with a few counts. The V and J genes are TRBV19 and TRBJ1-6; TRBD1 agrees at 9 bases. This CDR3 is 15 amino acids long. CDR1 and CDR2 from the germline V gene are LNHDA and SQIVND (reference sequence). Trimming took 3 bases from V and 7 from J; bases not matched to a gene: 4. The CDR3 loop reads CASSIQQGANSPLHF. In nucleotides, the CDR3 is TGTGCCAGTAGTATCCAACAGGGGGCGAATTCACCCCTCCACTTT.

This clone turned up a few times. V gene TRBV6-4 combines with J gene TRBJ2-3, with TRBD2 identical over 10 bases. The CDR3 sequence is 17 residues long. V lost 0 bases, J lost 5 bases, and 8 bases stayed unmatched. The germline V gene has CDR1 MRHNA and CDR2 SNTAGT. CDR3 protein: CASSDSSSSGGRDTQYF. As DNA, the CDR3 is TGTGCCAGCAGTGACTCGTCGTCTAGCGGGGGTCGAGATACGCAGTATTTT.

The CDR3 DNA follows: TGTGCCAGCTCACCGACCTTTTCGGGGTCCGGGTATGGCTACACCTTC. Translation gives CASSPTFSGSGYGYTF. V is TRBV18 and J is TRBJ1-2; the D is unclear. CDR1 is KGHSH and CDR2 is LQKENI in the germline V gene. CDR3 length equals 16 residues. V lost 3 bases and J 5 bases, leaving 19 bases between the germline ends. The full variable domain, its missing parts supplied by reference TRBV18 and TRBJ1-2, is NAGVMQNPRHLVRRRGQEARLRCSPMKGHSHVYWYRQLPEEGLKFMVYLQKENIIDESGMPKERFSAEFPKEGPSILRIQQVVRGDSAAYFCASSPTFSGSGYGYTFGSGTRLTVV.

The CDR3 region has the DNA TGTGCCAGCAGCTTAGGGACAGCGACTAATGAAAAACTGTTTTTT. Translation: CASSLGTATNEKLFF. The rearrangement uses TRBV7-9 and TRBJ1-4; TRBD1 is a possible D gene (6 bases). This CDR3 comprises 15 residues. Germline CDR1 reads SEHNR; CDR2 reads FQNEAQ (reference sequence). Between the trimmed V and J ends, which lost 1 base and 2 bases, there was a span of 8 bases.

This clone was seen a handful of times. The rearrangement joins TRBV9 to TRBJ1-6, with no clear D. The V and J ends lost 3 bases and 4 bases respectively, with 14 bases between them. The germline V gene encodes CDR1 SGDLS and CDR2 YYNGEE. CDR3 size: 16 residues. Here the CDR3 DNA reads TGTGCCAGCAGCGGGGGTCGCGGGGATTATAATTCACCCCTCCACTTT. It translates to CASSGGRGDYNSPLHF.

The CDR3 reads CASIAPGGGKLFF. In nucleotides, the CDR3 is TGTGCCAGCATCGCCCCGGGGGGCGGAAAACTGTTTTTT. V and J are TRBV7-2 and TRBJ1-4; D perhaps matches TRBD1 (6 bases). Germline CDR1 SGHTA, CDR2 FQGNSA. This CDR3 spans 13 amino acids. The V and J ends lost 7 bases and 10 bases respectively, with 16 bases between them. The whole variable domain, filled in from reference TRBV7-2 and TRBJ1-4, reads GAGVSQSPSNKVTEKGKDVELRCDPISGHTALYWYRQSLGQGLEFLIYFQGNSAPDKSGLPSDRFSAERTGGSVSTLTIQRTQQEDSAVYLCASIAPGGGKLFFGSGTQLSVL.

This rearrangement joins TRBV19 to TRBJ2-3; the match to TRBD2 covers 9 bases. With 5 bases clipped from V and 5 bases from J, the junction kept 8 bases outside the gene matches. The CDR3 loop spans 15 amino acids. Germline CDR1 and CDR2: LNHDA and SQIVND (reference sequence). CDR3 in DNA: TGTGCCAGTAGTTGGTCGCGGGGGGGCAAAGATACGCAGTATTTT. This codes for CASSWSRGGKDTQYF.